This TCR beta chain was identified during a study of blood T cell repertoires in COVID-19. On the study more broadly: PBMCs, B-cell-depleted T cells, or T cells were the source of the cDNA or gDNA that made up the material.

The ends lost 1 base at V and 4 bases at J; junction bases unmatched: 8. Germline lookup yields CDR1 SGHVS and CDR2 FNYEAQ. This CDR3 contains 17 residues. This table comes from immunoSEQ multiplex PCR, and its TCRdb copy is limited to in-frame clones, with some not included. The data contain 150,000 to 200,000 clones, approximately 85% of them singletons. The sequence was obtained from a man aged 35 to 55 who had recovered from COVID-19. V is TRBV7-6 and J is TRBJ2-1; 9 bases fit TRBD2. The sequenced material came from PBMCs or T cells enriched from blood (not recorded which). CDR3 amino acids: CASSLDLAGRLYNEQFF. CDR3 nucleotide sequence: TGTGCCAGCAGCTTAGACCTAGCGGGAAGGCTGTACAATGAGCAGTTCTTC.